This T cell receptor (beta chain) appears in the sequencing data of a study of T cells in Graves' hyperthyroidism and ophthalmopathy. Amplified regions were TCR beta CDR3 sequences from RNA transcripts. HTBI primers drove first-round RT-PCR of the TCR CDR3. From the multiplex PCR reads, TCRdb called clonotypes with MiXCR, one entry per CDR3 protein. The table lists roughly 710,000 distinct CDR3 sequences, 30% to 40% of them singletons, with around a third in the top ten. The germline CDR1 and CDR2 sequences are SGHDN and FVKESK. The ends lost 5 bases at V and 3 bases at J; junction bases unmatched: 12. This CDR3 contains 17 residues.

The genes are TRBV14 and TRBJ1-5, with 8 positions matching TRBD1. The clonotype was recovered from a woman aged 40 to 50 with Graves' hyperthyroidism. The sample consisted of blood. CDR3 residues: CASSLRAGTGPNQPQHF. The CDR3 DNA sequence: TGTGCCAGCAGCTTGCGCGCCGGGACAGGCCCCAATCAGCCCCAGCATTTT. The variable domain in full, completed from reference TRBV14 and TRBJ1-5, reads EAGVTQFPSHSVIEKGQTVTLRCDPISGHDNLYWYRRVMGKEIKFLLHFVKESKQDESGMPNNRFLAERTGGTYSTLKVQPAELEDSGVYFCASSLRAGTGPNQPQHFGDGTRLSIL.